This T cell receptor beta chain was recorded in a study of T cells in Graves' hyperthyroidism and ophthalmopathy. This clonotype was picked up many times. RNA transcripts yielded amplified TCR beta CDR3 regions. The HTBI set primed first-round TCR CDR3 RT-PCR. From the multiplex PCR reads, TCRdb called clonotypes with MiXCR, one entry per CDR3 protein. The data hold hundreds of thousands of distinct CDR3 sequences, with about 14% observed a single time. The source of this sequence is a woman aged 40 to 50 with Graves' hyperthyroidism. The sequencing sample was made of blood.

In nucleotides, the CDR3 is TGTGCCAGCACCTCAGGACTAGCGGGAAGAGAGACCCAGTACTTC. It codes for CASTSGLAGRETQYF. The chain couples TRBV12-3 or TRBV12-4 to TRBJ2-5; 12 nucleotides align to TRBD2. The CDR3 has 15 amino acids. V was pared by 7 bases and J by 4 bases, with 7 bases of the junction left unmatched.